The 24 T cell receptor beta chains in this list originate from one sample, sequenced in a study of blood T cell repertoires in COVID-19 (dated by TCRdb to 2020 to 2021). Receptor libraries were prepared by the immunoSEQ multiplex PCR assay. Sourced from immuneACCESS, this table was stored by TCRdb with only in-frame sequences that have V and J called. A share of the clones is absent; for the studies checked, an unresolved V gene accounts for under half, and the remainder has no known explanation. Present in this sample are about 390,000 clones, just under 90% of which were seen just once. Jointly, the top ten make up 10% of the sample. The sample was PBMCs or T cells enriched from blood (not recorded which). These receptors all stem from a woman aged 45-60 years who had recovered from COVID-19.

This chain connects TRBV6-6 to TRBJ1-3, with D tentatively TRBD1 (5 bases). The CDR3 totals 14 residues. Germline CDR1 is MNHNY and CDR2 is SVGAGI (reference sequence). V lost 6 bases and J lost 4, with 13 bases in between. The CDR3 sequence: CASSQGHSGNTIYF. CDR3 sequence (DNA): TGTGCCAGCAGCCAAGGACATTCCGGAAACACCATATATTTT.

CDR3 DNA: TGTGCCAGCAGCTTAGGACAGGGATATAGTCAGCCCCAGCATTTT. It is translated as CASSLGQGYSQPQHF. V usage is TRBV7-2 and J usage is TRBJ1-5, with 7 bases fitting TRBD1. V gave up 1 base and J gave up 6 bases; unmatched junction bases: 6. CDR3 length equals 15 residues. Germline CDR1 SGHTA, CDR2 FQGNSA.

J is TRBJ1-6 and V is TRBV20-1, with D perhaps matching TRBD1 (6 bases). The CDR3 is 15 residues long. Trimming removed 3 bases at V and 4 bases at J, with 13 bases between. CDR1 and CDR2 (germline): DFQATT, SNEGSKA (reference sequence). The CDR3 sequence is CSASVDRNYNSPLHF. Written as DNA, the CDR3 is TGCAGTGCTAGTGTGGACAGAAATTATAATTCACCCCTCCACTTT.

The chain uses TRBV3-1 (or the pseudogene TRBV3-2) and TRBJ1-3; 9 nucleotides match TRBD1. Per the germline V gene, CDR1 is LGHDT and CDR2 is YNNKEL (reference sequence). The CDR3 loop spans 15 amino acids. With 5 bases clipped from V and 2 bases from J, the junction kept 4 bases outside the gene matches. The CDR3 region has the DNA TGTGCCAGCAGCGCCCGGACAGGGGCTGGAAACACCATATATTTT. Translated, it gives CASSARTGAGNTIYF.

The chain couples TRBV27 to TRBJ1-4; tentatively, D is TRBD1 (5 bases). Germline assignment: CDR1 MNHEY and CDR2 SMNVEV (reference sequence). V was cut by 5 bases and J by 11 bases, with 18 bases left in between. This CDR3 has 14 residues. CDR3 nucleotide sequence: TGTGCCAGCAGTGACTCTGGGGGACGGGGGAAACTGTTTTTT. Encoded protein: CASSDSGGRGKLFF.

The J gene is TRBJ1-1, the V gene TRBV10-3; D remains ambiguous. CDR1 and CDR2 (germline): ENHRY, SYGVKD. The V and J ends lost 6 bases and 1 base respectively, with 9 bases between them. The CDR3 consists of 13 residues. Here the CDR3 reads CAISELRNTEAFF. The CDR3, as DNA: TGTGCCATCAGCGAACTCCGGAACACTGAAGCTTTCTTT.

The rearrangement uses TRBV6-1 and TRBJ1-6, with D perhaps matching TRBD1 (5 bases). With 0 bases removed from V and 10 bases from J, the gap between germline ends came to 13 bases. CDR1 and CDR2 (germline): MNHNS, SASEGT. This CDR3 spans 15 amino acids. CDR3: CASSEARGGRSPLHF. CDR3 DNA sequence: TGTGCCAGCAGTGAAGCGCGGGGGGGGAGATCACCCCTCCACTTT.

The chain carries TRBV28 and TRBJ1-1, with TRBD1 as a possible D gene (5 bases). The CDR3 has 13 residues. Trimming pared 6 bases from V and 5 bases from J, leaving 13 bases between. Germline V gene lookup returns CDR1 MDHEN and CDR2 SYDVKM. The DNA for the CDR3 is TGTGCCAGCAGCCCTATCGACAGTACTGAAGCTTTCTTT. Encoded protein: CASSPIDSTEAFF.

The V and J genes are TRBV24-1 and TRBJ1-1; 8 bases agree with TRBD1. Germline V gene lookup returns CDR1 KGHDR and CDR2 SFDVKD. The CDR3 has 12 residues. V shed 9 bases, J shed 3 bases, and the junction held 2 bases outside the gene matches. In nucleotides, the CDR3 is TGTGCCACCCAGGACAGGGACACTGAAGCTTTCTTT. It encodes CATQDRDTEAFF.

The chain links TRBV18 to TRBJ1-1; maybe TRBD1 (5 bases). The germline V and J ends were trimmed by 4 bases and 3 bases, with 24 bases remaining between them. CDR1 is KGHSH and CDR2 is LQKENI in the germline V gene. The CDR3 runs to 18 residues. Here the CDR3 reads CASSQNRRPTDVDTEAFF. The CDR3 coding sequence is TGTGCCAGCTCACAAAACAGGCGACCAACTGATGTCGACACTGAAGCTTTCTTT.

This clone was found a few times. The rearrangement uses TRBV21-1 and TRBJ2-7; the table calls TRBD2, which could not be checked here. TRBV21-1 is reported as a pseudogene. The CDR3 has 14 amino acids. The CDR3 coding sequence is TGTGCCAGCAGCTCGTCTAGGGGAGGCTACGAGCAGTACTTC. This sequence encodes CASSSSRGGYEQYF.

The DNA for the CDR3 is TGTGCCAGCAGTTACAGTGCGGATAGCAATCAGCCCCAGCATTTT. Protein product: CASSYSADSNQPQHF. The chain recombines TRBV6-2 or TRBV6-3 with TRBJ1-5; the D is unclear. Trimming left V 2 bases short and J 0 bases short, with 8 bases between. Germline V lookup: CDR1 MNHEY, CDR2 SVGEGT. The CDR3 is made up of 15 amino acids.

The V gene is TRBV18, the J gene TRBJ1-6; D perhaps matches TRBD1 (5 bases). Trimming stripped 2 bases from V and 5 bases from J, with 10 bases between. Germline V gene lookup returns CDR1 KGHSH and CDR2 LQKENI. The CDR3 has 15 residues. CDR3 region: CASSPTAQDNSPLHF. The CDR3 DNA reads as TGTGCCAGCTCACCAACGGCACAGGATAATTCACCCCTCCACTTT.

V and J are TRBV14 and TRBJ1-1, with TRBD1 matching over 7 bases. The germline V gene encodes CDR1 SGHDN and CDR2 FVKESK. Germline trimming cut 1 base from V and 2 bases from J; bases unmatched to any gene: 19. CDR3 length: 20 amino acids. This chain's CDR3 is CASSQVAAAGQLEGNTEAFF. The CDR3 DNA reads as TGTGCCAGCAGCCAAGTAGCTGCGGCGGGACAGTTAGAAGGAAACACTGAAGCTTTCTTT.

The CDR3 nucleotides read TGTGCCAGCAGCTCCCTCCGGGGACAGGGTCGCGAGGGGTATGGCTACACCTTC. Translating it yields CASSSLRGQGREGYGYTF. The chain employs TRBV11-2 and TRBJ1-2, with TRBD1 matching 9 bases. The germline CDR1 and CDR2 sequences are SGHAT and FQNNGV. The V segment lost 4 bases and the J segment 5 bases; nucleotides outside the gene matches: 17. This CDR3 is 18 amino acids long.

This chain joins TRBV7-2 and TRBJ2-3; 7 bases align to TRBD2. CDR3 size: 16 residues. From germline, CDR1 is SGHTA and CDR2 FQGNSA. Trimming removed 1 base from V and 1 base from J; junction bases left unmatched: 5. The CDR3 coding sequence is TGTGCCAGCAGCTTAGGGGTAGCGGGCGGCACAGATACGCAGTATTTT. Its protein is CASSLGVAGGTDTQYF.

The gene calls are TRBV30 and TRBJ1-6; D not certain. V lost 0 bases, J lost 14 bases, and 8 bases lay in between. The CDR3 has 11 residues. Per germline, CDR1 GTSNPN and CDR2 SVGIG (reference sequence). Here the CDR3 reads CAWSVIHSLHF. The CDR3 region has the DNA TGTGCCTGGAGTGTCATTCACTCCCTCCACTTT.

V and J are TRBV7-9 and TRBJ1-2; 7 positions agree with TRBD1. V lost 2 bases, J lost 1 base, and 13 bases stayed unmatched. CDR3 length: 18 amino acids. CDR1 and CDR2 (germline): SEHNR, FQNEAQ (reference sequence). CDR3 DNA sequence: TGTGCCAGCAGCTTATGGGTCGGGGGACAGATGAATAACTATGGCTACACCTTC. This encodes CASSLWVGGQMNNYGYTF.

This clone was found a few times. The J gene is TRBJ1-5, the V gene TRBV7-9, with 10 nucleotides matching TRBD1. V trimming: 5 bases; J trimming: 5 bases; junction bases outside the gene matches: 3. The CDR3 has 14 residues. Germline CDR1 is SEHNR and CDR2 is FQNEAQ (reference sequence). The CDR3 spells CASSRTGGDQPQHF. In DNA, the CDR3 is TGTGCCAGCAGCCGGACAGGGGGGGATCAGCCCCAGCATTTT. Looking up the rest from reference TRBV7-9 and TRBJ1-5 gives the full variable domain: DTGVSQNPRHKITKRGQNVTFRCDPISEHNRLYWYRQTLGQGPEFLTYFQNEAQLEKSRLLSDRFSAERPKGSFSTLEIQRTEQGDSAMYLCASSRTGGDQPQHFGDGTRLSIL.

The chain couples TRBV27 to TRBJ2-3, with 7 bases fitting TRBD2. Germline lookup yields CDR1 MNHEY and CDR2 SMNVEV (reference sequence). J was trimmed by 6 bases and V by 3 bases; bases with no gene match: 15. The CDR3 sequence is 17 residues long. CDR3 loop: CASSFDKRGVGRDTQYF. As DNA, the CDR3 is TGTGCCAGCAGTTTCGACAAGCGGGGAGTGGGGAGGGATACGCAGTATTTT.

The rearrangement uses TRBV28 and TRBJ1-5, with 8 nucleotides matching TRBD1. The CDR3 length is 15 residues. The J segment lost 7 bases and the V segment lost 3 bases, leaving 8 bases of the junction unmatched. Germline CDR1 MDHEN, CDR2 SYDVKM. CDR3 coding DNA: TGTGCCAGCAGTTTTCCGGCAGGGGGCTGGCAGCCCCAGCATTTT. This translates into CASSFPAGGWQPQHF.

This sequence joins TRBV4-3 and TRBJ1-2, with D unresolved. Germline CDR1 and CDR2: LGHNA and YSLEER. This CDR3 spans 17 amino acids. V lost 0 bases and J lost 1, with 15 bases in between. The CDR3 is CASSQDFGAAINYGYTF. The CDR3 DNA reads TGCGCCAGCAGCCAAGATTTCGGAGCAGCAATTAACTATGGCTACACCTTC.

This sequence joins TRBV5-5 and TRBJ1-2; tentative D call: TRBD1 (5 bases). This CDR3 region has 13 residues. V lost 4 bases, J lost 8 bases, and 15 bases lay in between. Germline assignment: CDR1 SGHKS and CDR2 YYEKEE (reference sequence). CDR3 DNA: TGTGCCAGCAGCGCCTCGGGACGGGGGGGCTACACCTTC. Protein product: CASSASGRGGYTF.

V usage is TRBV5-1 and J usage is TRBJ1-1; the D is unclear. Germline V lookup: CDR1 SGHRS, CDR2 YFSETQ. V was clipped by 2 bases and J by 4 bases, with 15 bases between them. This CDR3 contains 15 residues. CDR3 amino acids: CASSFWESSGTEAFF. The CDR3 DNA follows: TGCGCCAGCAGCTTTTGGGAGTCCTCGGGCACTGAAGCTTTCTTT.